What follows are 4 T cell receptor beta chains derived from one specimen sequenced in a study of vaccination effects on CD4 cells after COVID-19. Before any sequencing was done, the ViraFEST assay used viral peptide pools to expand antigen-specific CD4+ T cells. CD4+ T cell isolation took place after approximately 11 days of culture. Participants each got two BNT162b2 or mRNA-1273 vaccine doses. Assay: immunoSEQ multiplex PCR; the TCRdb copy retains only in-frame clones and omits some. The profile shows around 25,000 clones, approximately 79% of them singletons. No antigen is known for these receptors. The material sequenced was CD4+ T cells from PBMCs cultured with SARS-CoV-2 spike peptides, taken after COVID-19 vaccination. Every receptor here comes from a human donor who received a COVID-19 vaccine. Some clones in this sample may be carry-over from other donors' samples.

The rearrangement uses TRBV11-2 and TRBJ1-1, with no clear D. CDR3 length equals 11 residues. Germline CDR1 SGHAT, CDR2 FQNNGV. V shed 6 bases and J shed 7 bases, with 9 bases lying between them. The DNA for the CDR3 is TGTGCCAGCAGGTATAACGGTGAAGCTTTCTTT. It encodes CASRYNGEAFF. Drawing the rest from reference TRBV11-2 and TRBJ1-1, the complete variable domain is EAGVAQSPRYKIIEKRQSVAFWCNPISGHATLYWYQQILGQGPKLLIQFQNNGVVDDSQLPKDRFSAERLKGVDSTLKIQPAKLEDSAVYLCASRYNGEAFFGQGTRLTVV.

J is TRBJ2-3 and V is TRBV7-2, with 11 bases aligning to TRBD2. The CDR3 contains 15 residues. V shed 11 bases and J 5 bases; nucleotides not matched to a gene: 12. Germline V gives CDR1 SGHTA, CDR2 FQGNSA. This chain's CDR3 is CASCRVAGGIDTQYF. CDR3 coding DNA: TGTGCCTCCTGCCGGGTAGCGGGGGGGATAGATACGCAGTATTTT.

This CDR3 reads CSVGNDRKLWNTEAFF. In nucleotides, the CDR3 is TGCAGCGTTGGTAATGACAGGAAGTTGTGGAACACTGAAGCTTTCTTT. V usage is TRBV29-1 and J usage is TRBJ1-1; D is possibly TRBD1 (6 bases). V lost 4 bases to trimming and J lost 1 base, with 19 bases between them. CDR1 SQVTM and CDR2 ANQGSEA come from the germline V gene. This CDR3 has 16 residues.

This chain joins TRBV7-2 and TRBJ1-6; no firm D call. The germline V gene encodes CDR1 SGHTA and CDR2 FQGNSA. Trimming took 0 bases from V and 6 from J, leaving 6 bases between them. The CDR3 covers 14 residues. CDR3 nucleotide sequence: TGTGCCAGCAGCTTAGCACAGATTAATTCACCCCTCCACTTT. It codes for CASSLAQINSPLHF.